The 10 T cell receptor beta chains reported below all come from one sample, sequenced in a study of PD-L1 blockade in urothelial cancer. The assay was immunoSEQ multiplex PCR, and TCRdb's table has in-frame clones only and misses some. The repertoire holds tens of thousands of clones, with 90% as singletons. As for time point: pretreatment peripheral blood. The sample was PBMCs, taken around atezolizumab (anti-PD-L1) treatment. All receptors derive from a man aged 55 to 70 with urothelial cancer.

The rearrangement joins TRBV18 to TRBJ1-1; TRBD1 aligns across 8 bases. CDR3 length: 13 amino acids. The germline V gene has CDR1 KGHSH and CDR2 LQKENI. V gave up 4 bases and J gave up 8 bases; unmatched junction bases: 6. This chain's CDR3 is CASSLGQVLEAFF. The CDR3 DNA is TGTGCCAGCTCACTGGGACAGGTACTCGAAGCTTTCTTT. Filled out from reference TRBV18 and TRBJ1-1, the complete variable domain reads NAGVMQNPRHLVRRRGQEARLRCSPMKGHSHVYWYRQLPEEGLKFMVYLQKENIIDESGMPKERFSAEFPKEGPSILRIQQVVRGDSAAYFCASSLGQVLEAFFGQGTRLTVV.

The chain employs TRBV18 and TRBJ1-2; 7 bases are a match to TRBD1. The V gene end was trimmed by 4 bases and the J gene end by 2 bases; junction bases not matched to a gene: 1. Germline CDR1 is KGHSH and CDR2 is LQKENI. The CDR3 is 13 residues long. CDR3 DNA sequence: TGTGCCAGCTCACAGGGACAGAACTATGGCTACACCTTC. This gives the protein CASSQGQNYGYTF.

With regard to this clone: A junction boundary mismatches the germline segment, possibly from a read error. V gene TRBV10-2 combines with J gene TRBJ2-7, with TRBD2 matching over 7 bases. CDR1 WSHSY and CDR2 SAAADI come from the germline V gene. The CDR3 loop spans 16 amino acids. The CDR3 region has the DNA TGCGCCAGCAGTGAGTCGTTCGGCGGGGGTTCCTTCGAGCAGTACTTC. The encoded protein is CASSESFGGGSFEQYF.

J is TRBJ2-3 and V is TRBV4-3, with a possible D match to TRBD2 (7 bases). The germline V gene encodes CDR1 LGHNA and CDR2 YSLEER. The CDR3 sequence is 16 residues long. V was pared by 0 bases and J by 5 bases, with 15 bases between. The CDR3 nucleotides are TGCGCCAGCAGCCAAGATAGGCCGGGGGGCGGAGATACGCAGTATTTT. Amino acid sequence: CASSQDRPGGGDTQYF.

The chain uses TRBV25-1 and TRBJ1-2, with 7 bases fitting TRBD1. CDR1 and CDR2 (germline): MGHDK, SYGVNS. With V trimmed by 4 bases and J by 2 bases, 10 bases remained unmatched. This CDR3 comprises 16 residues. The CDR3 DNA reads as TGTGCCAGCAGTGCCCGAAGGCAGGGGGGAAACTATGGCTACACCTTC. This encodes CASSARRQGGNYGYTF.

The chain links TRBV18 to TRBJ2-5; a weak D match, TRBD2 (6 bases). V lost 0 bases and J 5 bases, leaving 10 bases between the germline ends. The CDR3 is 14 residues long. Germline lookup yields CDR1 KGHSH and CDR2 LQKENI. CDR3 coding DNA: TGTGCCAGCTCACCACCGGAGGGAATGGAGACCCAGTACTTC. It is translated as CASSPPEGMETQYF.

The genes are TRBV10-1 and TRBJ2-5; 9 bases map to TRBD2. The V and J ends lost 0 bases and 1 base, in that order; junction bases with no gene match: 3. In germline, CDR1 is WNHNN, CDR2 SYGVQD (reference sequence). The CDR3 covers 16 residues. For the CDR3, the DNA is TGCGCCAGCAGTGAGTCCCTAGCGGGATTCCAAGAGACCCAGTACTTC. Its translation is CASSESLAGFQETQYF.

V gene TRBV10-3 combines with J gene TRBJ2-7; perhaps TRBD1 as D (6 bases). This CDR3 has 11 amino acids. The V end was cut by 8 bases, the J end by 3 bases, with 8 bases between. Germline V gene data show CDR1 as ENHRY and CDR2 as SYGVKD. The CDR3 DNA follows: TGTGCCATCCAGGACAGCTACGAGCAGTACTTC. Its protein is CAIQDSYEQYF.

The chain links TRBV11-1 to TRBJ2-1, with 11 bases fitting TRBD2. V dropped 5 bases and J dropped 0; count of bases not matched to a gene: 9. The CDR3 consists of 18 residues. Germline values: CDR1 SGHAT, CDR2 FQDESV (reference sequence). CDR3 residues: CASSGASGGSSSYNEQFF. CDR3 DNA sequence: TGTGCCAGCAGCGGGGCTAGCGGGGGGTCTAGCTCCTACAATGAGCAGTTCTTC. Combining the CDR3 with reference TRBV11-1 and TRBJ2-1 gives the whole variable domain EAEVAQSPRYKITEKSQAVAFWCDPISGHATLYWYRQILGQGPELLVQFQDESVVDDSQLPKDRFSAERLKGVDSTLKIQPAELGDSAMYLCASSGASGGSSSYNEQFFGPGTRLTVL.

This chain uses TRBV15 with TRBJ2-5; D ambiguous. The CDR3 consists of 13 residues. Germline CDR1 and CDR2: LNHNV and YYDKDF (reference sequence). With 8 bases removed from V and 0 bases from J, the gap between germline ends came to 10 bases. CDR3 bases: TGTGCCACCTCTAGGCTTTACCAAGAGACCCAGTACTTC. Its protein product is CATSRLYQETQYF.